This TCR beta chain came from a study of shared clonotypes between healthy human individuals. Study-wide results and limits: Some clonotypes were shared by all four sorted-subset donors, while others were not shared. The non-shared ones had lower generation probabilities than the shared ones. Owing to a small donor count, the genetic and exposure-history diversity represented was limited.

CD45RA+ naive and CD45RA-negative memory subsets were separated from CD4+ cells. Replicate PCRs for sorted subsets used 200 ng DNA; this equaled 25,000 to 30,000 T cell genomes. The table came from immunoSEQ multiplex PCR; TCRdb's copy has only in-frame clones and leaves some out. The sample has 2.5 million or so clones; approximately 90% are singletons. As to this clone: The antigen is undetermined. This sample also contains other DNA sequences that code for the same CDR3.

Germline-derived CDR1 and CDR2 are LNHDA and SQIVND (reference sequence). This CDR3 region has 12 residues. With 9 bases removed from V and 0 bases from J, the gap between germline ends came to 8 bases. This clonotype originated in a man aged 18-30 years in good health. The sequenced material came from naive CD4+ T cells sorted from blood. Specified subset: CD45RA+ positively selected. The chain uses TRBV19 and TRBJ1-1; D call uncertain. Written as DNA, the CDR3 is TGTGCCAGCTCAAGAGTGAACACTGAAGCTTTCTTT. Protein sequence: CASSRVNTEAFF.